This T cell receptor (beta chain) emerged from a study of beta chain features in type 1 diabetes. Sorting of CD4+ naive, central memory, regulatory and stem cell-like memory cells was performed via CD45RO/CCR7/CD25/CD127/CD95/CD27. V gave up 1 base and J gave up 15 bases; unmatched junction bases: 8. This CDR3 is 15 amino acids long. Germline values: CDR1 LNHDA, CDR2 SQIVND (reference sequence). General study results and limits: Comparison showed that naive, central memory and Treg TCRB repertoires appeared more similar among patients than among healthy donors. Across all four CD4+ subsets, people with type 1 diabetes showed modestly shorter TCRB CDR3s. Cells carrying high TCR expression could end up over-represented when cDNA is sequenced.

The entirety of the isolated RNA underwent reverse transcription, so expressed TCRB transcripts were sequenced. Measured with immunoSEQ multiplex PCR; TCRdb has only the in-frame clones, and not every one. The profile shows some 350,000 clones, approximately 13% of them singletons. This clone was seen a few times. Its antigen is unknown. The clonotype originates from a woman aged 18 to 35 with type 1 diabetes. The chain carries TRBV19 and TRBJ2-1; 14 nucleotides line up with TRBD2. Material for sequencing was naive CD4+ T cells from blood. The CDR3 DNA sequence: TGTGCCAGTAGTATAGCAGGACTAGCGGGAGGCTTACTGTTCTTC. It is translated as CASSIAGLAGGLLFF. The variable domain in full, with the rest retrieved from reference TRBV19 and TRBJ2-1, is DGGITQSPKYLFRKEGQNVTLSCEQNLNHDAMYWYRQDPGQGLRLIYYSQIVNDFQKGDIAEGYSVSREKKESFPLTVTSAQKNPTAFYLCASSIAGLAGGLLFFGPGTRLTVL.